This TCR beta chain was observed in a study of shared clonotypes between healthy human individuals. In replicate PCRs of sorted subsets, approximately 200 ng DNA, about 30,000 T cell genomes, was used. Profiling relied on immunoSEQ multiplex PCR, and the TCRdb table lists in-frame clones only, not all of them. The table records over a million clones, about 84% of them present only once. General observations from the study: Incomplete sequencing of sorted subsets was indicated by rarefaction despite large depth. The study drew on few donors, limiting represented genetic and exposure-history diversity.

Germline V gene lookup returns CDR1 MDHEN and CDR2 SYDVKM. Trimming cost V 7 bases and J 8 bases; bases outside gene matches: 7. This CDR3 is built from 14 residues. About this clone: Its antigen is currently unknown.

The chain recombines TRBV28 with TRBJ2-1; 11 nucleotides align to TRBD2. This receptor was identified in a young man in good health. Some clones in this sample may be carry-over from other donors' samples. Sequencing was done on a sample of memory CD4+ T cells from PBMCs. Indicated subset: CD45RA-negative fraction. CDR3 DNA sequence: TGTGCCAGCACGACTAGCGGGAAAGGGTATGAGCAGTTCTTC. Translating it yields CASTTSGKGYEQFF. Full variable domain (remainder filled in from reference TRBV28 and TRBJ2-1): DVKVTQSSRYLVKRTGEKVFLECVQDMDHENMFWYRQDPGLGLRLIYFSYDVKMKEKGDIPEGYSVSREKKERFSLILESASTNQTSMYLCASTTSGKGYEQFFGPGTRLTVL.